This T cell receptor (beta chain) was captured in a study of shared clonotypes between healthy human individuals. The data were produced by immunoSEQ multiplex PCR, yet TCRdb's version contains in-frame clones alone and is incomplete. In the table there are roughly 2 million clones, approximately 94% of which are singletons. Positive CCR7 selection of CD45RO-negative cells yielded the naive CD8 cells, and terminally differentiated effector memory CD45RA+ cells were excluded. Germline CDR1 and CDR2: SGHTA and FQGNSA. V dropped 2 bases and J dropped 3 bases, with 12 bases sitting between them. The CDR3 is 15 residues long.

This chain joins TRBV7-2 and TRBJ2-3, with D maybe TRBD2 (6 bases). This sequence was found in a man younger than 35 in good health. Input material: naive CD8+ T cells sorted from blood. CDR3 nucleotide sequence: TGTGCCAGCAGCTTACCCGGGAGCGGGACAGATACGCAGTATTTT. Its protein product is CASSLPGSGTDTQYF. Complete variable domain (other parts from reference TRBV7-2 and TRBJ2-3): GAGVSQSPSNKVTEKGKDVELRCDPISGHTALYWYRQSLGQGLEFLIYFQGNSAPDKSGLPSDRFSAERTGGSVSTLTIQRTQQEDSAVYLCASSLPGSGTDTQYFGPGTRLTVL.